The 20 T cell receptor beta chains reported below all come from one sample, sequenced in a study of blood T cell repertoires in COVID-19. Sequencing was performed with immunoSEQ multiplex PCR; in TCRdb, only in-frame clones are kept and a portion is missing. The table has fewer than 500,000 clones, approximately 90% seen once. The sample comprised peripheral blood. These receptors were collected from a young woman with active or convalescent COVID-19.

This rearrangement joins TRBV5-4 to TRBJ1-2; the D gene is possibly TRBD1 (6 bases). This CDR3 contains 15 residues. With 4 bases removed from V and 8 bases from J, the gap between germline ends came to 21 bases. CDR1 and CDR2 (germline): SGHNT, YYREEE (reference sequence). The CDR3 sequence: CASSLPQGLVDGYTF. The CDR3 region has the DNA TGTGCCAGCAGCCTGCCACAGGGCTTGGTAGACGGCTACACCTTC.

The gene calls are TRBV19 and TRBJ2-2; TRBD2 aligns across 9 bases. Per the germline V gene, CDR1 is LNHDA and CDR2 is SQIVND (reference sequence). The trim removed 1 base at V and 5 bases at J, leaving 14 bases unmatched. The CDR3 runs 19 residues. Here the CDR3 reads CASSIGVAGGPFWTGELFF. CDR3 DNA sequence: TGTGCCAGTAGTATAGGGGTGGCGGGAGGGCCGTTTTGGACCGGGGAGCTGTTTTTT.

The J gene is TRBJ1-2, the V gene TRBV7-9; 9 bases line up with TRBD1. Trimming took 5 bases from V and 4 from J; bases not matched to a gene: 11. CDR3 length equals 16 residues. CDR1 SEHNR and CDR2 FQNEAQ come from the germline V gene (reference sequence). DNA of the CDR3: TGTGCCAGCAGCACCGACTCCGGGACAGGGAGCTATGGCTACACCTTC. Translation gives CASSTDSGTGSYGYTF.

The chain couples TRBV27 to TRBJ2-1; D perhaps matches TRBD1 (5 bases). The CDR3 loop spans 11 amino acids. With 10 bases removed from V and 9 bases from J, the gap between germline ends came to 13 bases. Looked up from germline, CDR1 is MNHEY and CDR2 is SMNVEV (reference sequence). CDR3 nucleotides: TGTGCCATAAGTAGGGGTCTTGAGCAGTTCTTC. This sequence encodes CAISRGLEQFF.

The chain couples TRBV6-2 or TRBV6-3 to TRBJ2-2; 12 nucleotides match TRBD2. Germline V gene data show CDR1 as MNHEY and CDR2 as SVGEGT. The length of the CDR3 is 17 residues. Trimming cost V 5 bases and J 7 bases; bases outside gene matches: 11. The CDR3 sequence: CASSTPLTSGSNGELFF. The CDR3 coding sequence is TGTGCCAGCAGTACCCCTTTGACTAGCGGGAGTAACGGGGAGCTGTTTTTT.

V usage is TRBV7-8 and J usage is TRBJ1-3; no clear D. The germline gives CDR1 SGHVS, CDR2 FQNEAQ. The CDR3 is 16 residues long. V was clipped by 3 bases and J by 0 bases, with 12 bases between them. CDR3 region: CASSFRETTSGNTIYF. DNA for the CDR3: TGTGCCAGCAGCTTCCGGGAGACTACCTCTGGAAACACCATATATTTT.

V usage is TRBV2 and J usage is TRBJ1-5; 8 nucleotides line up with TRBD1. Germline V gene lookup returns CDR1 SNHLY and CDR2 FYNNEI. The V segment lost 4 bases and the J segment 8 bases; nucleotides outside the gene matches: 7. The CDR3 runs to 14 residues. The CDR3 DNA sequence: TGTGCCAGCAGTGGGACAGGGACGGGTGAGCCCCAGCATTTT. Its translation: CASSGTGTGEPQHF.

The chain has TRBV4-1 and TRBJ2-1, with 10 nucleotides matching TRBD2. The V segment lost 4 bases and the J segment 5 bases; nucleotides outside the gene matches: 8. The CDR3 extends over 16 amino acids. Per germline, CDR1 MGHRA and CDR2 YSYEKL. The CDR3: CASSLRGLARDNEQFF. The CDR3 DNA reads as TGCGCCAGCAGCCTGCGGGGACTAGCGCGGGACAATGAGCAGTTCTTC.

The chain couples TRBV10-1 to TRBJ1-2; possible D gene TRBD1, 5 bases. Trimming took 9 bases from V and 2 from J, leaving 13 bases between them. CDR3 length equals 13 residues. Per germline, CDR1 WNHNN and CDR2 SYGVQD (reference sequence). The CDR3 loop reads CARAGCPNYGYTF. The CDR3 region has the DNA TGCGCCAGGGCAGGGTGCCCCAACTATGGCTACACCTTC.

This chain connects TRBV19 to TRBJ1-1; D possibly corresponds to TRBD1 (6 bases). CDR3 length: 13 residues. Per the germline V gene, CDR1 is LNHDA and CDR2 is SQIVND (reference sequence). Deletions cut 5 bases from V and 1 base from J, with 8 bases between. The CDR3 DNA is TGTGCCAGTAGTCGGGGGGCGAACACTGAAGCTTTCTTT. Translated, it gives CASSRGANTEAFF.

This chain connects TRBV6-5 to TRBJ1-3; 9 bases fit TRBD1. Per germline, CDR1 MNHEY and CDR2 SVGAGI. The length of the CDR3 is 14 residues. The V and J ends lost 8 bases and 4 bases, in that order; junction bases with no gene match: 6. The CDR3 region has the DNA TGTGCCAGCCAGAGGACAGGGGACGGAAACACCATATATTTT. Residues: CASQRTGDGNTIYF.

As DNA, the CDR3 is TGCAGCGTTGACCCTAGCGGGAGCTCCTACGAGCAGTACTTC. Translated: CSVDPSGSSYEQYF. This sequence joins TRBV29-1 and TRBJ2-7, with 10 bases matching TRBD2. The germline gives CDR1 SQVTM, CDR2 ANQGSEA. V lost 3 bases and J lost 0; bases outside the gene matches: 2. The CDR3 length is 14 residues.

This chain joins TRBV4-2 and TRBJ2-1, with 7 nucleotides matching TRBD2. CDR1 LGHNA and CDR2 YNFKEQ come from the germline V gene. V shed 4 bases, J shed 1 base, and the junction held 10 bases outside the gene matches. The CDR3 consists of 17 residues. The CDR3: CASSPWLRGSSYNEQFF. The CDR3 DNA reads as TGTGCCAGCAGCCCCTGGCTGCGCGGGAGTTCCTACAATGAGCAGTTCTTC.

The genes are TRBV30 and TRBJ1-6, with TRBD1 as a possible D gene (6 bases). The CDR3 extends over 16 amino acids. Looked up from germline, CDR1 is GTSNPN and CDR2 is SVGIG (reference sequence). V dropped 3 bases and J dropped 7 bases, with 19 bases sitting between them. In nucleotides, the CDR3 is TGTGCCTGGAGGCCATGGGGACAAGGGCAGAATTCACCCCTCCACTTT. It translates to CAWRPWGQGQNSPLHF.

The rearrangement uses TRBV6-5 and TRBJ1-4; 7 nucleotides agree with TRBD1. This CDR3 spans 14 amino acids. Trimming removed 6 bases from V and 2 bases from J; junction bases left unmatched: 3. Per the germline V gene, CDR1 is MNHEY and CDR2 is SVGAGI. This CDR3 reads CASSRTGTNEKLFF. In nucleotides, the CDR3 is TGTGCCAGCAGCCGGACAGGCACTAATGAAAAACTGTTTTTT.

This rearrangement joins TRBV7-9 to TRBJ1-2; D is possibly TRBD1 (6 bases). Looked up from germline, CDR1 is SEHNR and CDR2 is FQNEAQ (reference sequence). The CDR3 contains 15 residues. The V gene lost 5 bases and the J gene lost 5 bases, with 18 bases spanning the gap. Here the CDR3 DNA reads TGTGCCAGCAGCACAGAGAGGACAGACTTATATGGCTACACCTTC. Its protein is CASSTERTDLYGYTF. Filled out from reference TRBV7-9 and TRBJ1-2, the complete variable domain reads DTGVSQNPRHKITKRGQNVTFRCDPISEHNRLYWYRQTLGQGPEFLTYFQNEAQLEKSRLLSDRFSAERPKGSFSTLEIQRTEQGDSAMYLCASSTERTDLYGYTFGSGTRLTVV.

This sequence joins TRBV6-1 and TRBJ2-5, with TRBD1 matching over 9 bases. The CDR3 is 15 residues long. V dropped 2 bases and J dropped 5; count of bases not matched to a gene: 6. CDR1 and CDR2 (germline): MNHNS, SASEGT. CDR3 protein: CASSEPWTGVETQYF. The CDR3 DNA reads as TGTGCCAGCAGTGAACCCTGGACAGGGGTGGAGACCCAGTACTTC.

CDR3 nucleotides: TGTGCCAGCAGGTTTACAGGGGAGGGAAACACCATATATTTT. It specifies CASRFTGEGNTIYF. V usage is TRBV7-9 and J usage is TRBJ1-3; 7 bases are a match to TRBD1. From germline, CDR1 is SEHNR and CDR2 FQNEAQ (reference sequence). V trimming: 6 bases; J trimming: 4 bases; junction bases outside the gene matches: 6. This CDR3 spans 14 amino acids. The complete variable domain, with remaining parts taken from reference TRBV7-9 and TRBJ1-3, reads DTGVSQNPRHKITKRGQNVTFRCDPISEHNRLYWYRQTLGQGPEFLTYFQNEAQLEKSRLLSDRFSAERPKGSFSTLEIQRTEQGDSAMYLCASRFTGEGNTIYFGEGSWLTVV.

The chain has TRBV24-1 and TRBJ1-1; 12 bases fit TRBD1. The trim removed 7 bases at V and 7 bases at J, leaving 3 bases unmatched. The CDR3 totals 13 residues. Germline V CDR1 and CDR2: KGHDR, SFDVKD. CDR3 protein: CATRGTGGGEAFF. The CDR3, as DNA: TGTGCCACCAGAGGGACAGGGGGCGGTGAAGCTTTCTTT.

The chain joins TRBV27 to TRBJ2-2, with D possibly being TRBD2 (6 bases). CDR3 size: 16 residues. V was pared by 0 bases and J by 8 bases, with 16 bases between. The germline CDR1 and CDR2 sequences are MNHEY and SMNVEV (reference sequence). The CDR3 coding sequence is TGTGCCAGCAGTTTATCGTTAGGGCTCGCGGGGGGGGAGCTGTTTTTT. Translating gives CASSLSLGLAGGELFF.